What follows are 12 T cell receptor beta chains derived from one specimen sequenced in a study of Ad26.COV2.S vaccination and SARS-CoV-2 variants (dated by TCRdb to the early 2020s). The library was obtained by the immunoSEQ multiplex PCR assay. TCRdb stores this immuneACCESS table with in-frame sequences only. Part of the clones is absent; in the studies checked, under half of the shortfall reflects unresolved V genes, and no reason is known for the rest. This sample has more than 350,000 clones in its table, and around 90% of those were observed once. The ten top clones hold less than 15% of the sample. The sample's treatment or condition, from its label and the paper: around 19 received Ad26.COV2.S at low or high dose, single or two shots; about 5 received placebo; per-sample allocation not given. Repertoires of vaccine and placebo recipients were sequenced from samples taken on day 63 after the first injection.

This specimen was peripheral blood, taken in a trial of Ad26.COV2.S vaccine versus placebo. All receptors come from a person aged 18-65 years who received the Ad26.COV2.S COVID-19 vaccine or a placebo.

The CDR3 spells CASGLRLAGDRTGELFF. The CDR3 DNA sequence: TGTGCTAGTGGTTTGAGACTAGCGGGAGATCGCACCGGGGAGCTGTTTTTT. The chain links TRBV12-5 to TRBJ2-2; 12 bases line up with TRBD2. Per the germline V gene, CDR1 is LGHNT and CDR2 is FRNRAP. With 2 bases clipped from V and 4 bases from J, the junction kept 5 bases outside the gene matches. CDR3 size: 17 residues.

This chain links TRBV4-3 with TRBJ1-1, with a tentative D call TRBD1 (6 bases). CDR1 and CDR2 from the germline V gene are LGHNA and YSLEER. The CDR3 has 16 residues. The V gene lost 0 bases and the J gene lost 6 bases, with 17 bases spanning the gap. CDR3 in DNA: TGCGCCAGCAGCCAAGATCTTACAGGGAGGGGCGCTGAAGCTTTCTTT. Translation gives CASSQDLTGRGAEAFF.

The chain has TRBV4-3 and TRBJ2-5, with 7 positions matching TRBD1. V trimming: 3 bases; J trimming: 0 bases; junction bases outside the gene matches: 4. The CDR3 covers 15 residues. Per the germline V gene, CDR1 is LGHNA and CDR2 is YSLEER. CDR3 nucleotides: TGCGCCAGCAGCCATGGACAGGCGTACCAAGAGACCCAGTACTTC. It is translated as CASSHGQAYQETQYF.

This chain's CDR3 is CASSLVGTGNNEQFF. The CDR3 nucleotides read TGTGCCAGCAGTTTGGTTGGGACAGGTAACAATGAGCAGTTCTTC. The rearrangement joins TRBV27 to TRBJ2-1; 8 nucleotides agree with TRBD1. The germline V gene encodes CDR1 MNHEY and CDR2 SMNVEV (reference sequence). This CDR3 comprises 15 residues. V lost 3 bases and J lost 5; bases outside the gene matches: 6.

The V gene is TRBV27, the J gene TRBJ2-2; D is unclear. Trimming shortened V by 3 bases and J by 5 bases, and 7 bases separated the two germline ends. The CDR3 contains 13 residues. CDR1 is MNHEY, CDR2 SMNVEV, per germline (reference sequence). CDR3: CASSFLMTGELFF. CDR3 nucleotide sequence: TGTGCCAGCAGTTTCCTCATGACCGGGGAGCTGTTTTTT.

The CDR3 coding sequence is TGTGCCAGCAGCCAAGTAGCGACCTACGAGCAGTACTTC. Translation gives CASSQVATYEQYF. The gene calls are TRBV3-1 (or the pseudogene TRBV3-2) and TRBJ2-7; maybe TRBD2 (5 bases). The CDR3 is made up of 13 amino acids. The germline V gene has CDR1 LGHDT and CDR2 YNNKEL (reference sequence). With 1 base removed from V and 2 bases from J, the gap between germline ends came to 6 bases.

This clone appeared once. The rearrangement joins TRBV5-1 to TRBJ1-2; no firm D call. V was cut by 0 bases and J by 2 bases, with 14 bases left in between. CDR1 is SGHRS and CDR2 is YFSETQ in the germline V gene. The CDR3 length is 16 residues. The CDR3 DNA reads TGCGCCAGCAGCTTGGTGGCTGACCCTTCCAACTATGGCTACACCTTC. Its translation: CASSLVADPSNYGYTF.

The DNA of the CDR3 is TGTGCCAGCAGAGTTATGGACCCGATGGGAGAGACCCAGTACTTC. Residues: CASRVMDPMGETQYF. The chain links TRBV27 to TRBJ2-5; D remains unclear. The length of the CDR3 is 15 residues. Trimming removed 6 bases at V and 4 bases at J, with 18 bases between. Looked up from germline, CDR1 is MNHEY and CDR2 is SMNVEV (reference sequence).

In nucleotides, the CDR3 is TGTGCCAGCAGCACGGGACAGCGCTCTGGAAACACCATATATTTT. It yields the protein CASSTGQRSGNTIYF. The chain has TRBV7-2 and TRBJ1-3; TRBD1 agrees at 7 bases. Trimming cost V 5 bases and J 0 bases; bases outside gene matches: 4. Looked up from germline, CDR1 is SGHTA and CDR2 is FQGNSA. The CDR3 totals 15 residues.

The V gene is TRBV9, the J gene TRBJ1-5; perhaps TRBD1 as D (6 bases). CDR3 length: 14 amino acids. From germline, CDR1 is SGDLS and CDR2 YYNGEE. Trimming took off 0 bases at V and 4 bases at J, with 8 bases between the two ends. The CDR3 sequence is CASSVGGGNQPQHF. CDR3 nucleotides: TGTGCCAGCAGCGTAGGAGGGGGTAATCAGCCCCAGCATTTT.

The rearrangement joins TRBV5-6 to TRBJ2-7; TRBD2 is a possible D gene (6 bases). Germline V gene sequence: CDR1 SGHDT, CDR2 YYEEEE. There are 16 residues in the CDR3. Trimming took 3 bases from V and 3 from J, leaving 19 bases between them. As DNA, the CDR3 is TGTGCCAGCAGCTCCCGGAGGGTGAACAGGCTCTACGAGCAGTACTTC. It translates to CASSSRRVNRLYEQYF. The full variable domain, with the rest looked up from reference TRBV5-6 and TRBJ2-7, is DAGVTQSPTHLIKTRGQQVTLRCSPKSGHDTVSWYQQALGQGPQFIFQYYEEEERQRGNFPDRFSGHQFPNYSSELNVNALLLGDSALYLCASSSRRVNRLYEQYFGPGTRLTVT.

This chain uses TRBV25-1 with TRBJ2-7; TRBD2 matches at 13 bases. The CDR3 is 14 residues long. V was clipped by 4 bases and J by 4 bases; unmatched bases: 1. CDR1 is MGHDK, CDR2 SYGVNS, per germline. CDR3 residues: CASSGTSGGYEQYF. The DNA of the CDR3 is TGTGCCAGCAGTGGGACTAGCGGGGGTTACGAGCAGTACTTC.